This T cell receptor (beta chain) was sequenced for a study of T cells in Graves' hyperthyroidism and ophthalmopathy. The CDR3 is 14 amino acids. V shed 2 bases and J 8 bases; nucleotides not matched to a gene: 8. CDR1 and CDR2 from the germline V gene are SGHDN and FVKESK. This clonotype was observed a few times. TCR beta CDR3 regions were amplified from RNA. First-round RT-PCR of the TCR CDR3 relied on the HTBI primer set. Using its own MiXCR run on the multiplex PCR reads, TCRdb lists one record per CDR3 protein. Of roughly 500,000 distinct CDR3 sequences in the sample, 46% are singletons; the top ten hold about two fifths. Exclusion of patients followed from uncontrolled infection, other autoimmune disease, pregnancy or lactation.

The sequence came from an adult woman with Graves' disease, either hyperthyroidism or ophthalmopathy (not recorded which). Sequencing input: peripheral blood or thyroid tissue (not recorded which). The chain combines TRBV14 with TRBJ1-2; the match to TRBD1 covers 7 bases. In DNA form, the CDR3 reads TGTGCCAGCAGCCAACTACAGGGGTCAGGAGGCTACACCTTC. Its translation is CASSQLQGSGGYTF.